The clone carrying this TCR beta chain was seen more than once but under ten times. The J segment lost 1 base and the V segment lost 3 bases, leaving 6 bases of the junction unmatched. This CDR3 contains 15 residues. Germline V gene sequence: CDR1 SGHDT, CDR2 YYEEEE. This record comes from a study of beta chain features in type 1 diabetes. Across the whole study: No patient-donor differences in age, gender, total cells or subset yield.

Researchers reported sorting CD4+ naive, central memory, regulatory and stem cell-like memory cells via CD45RO/CCR7/CD25/CD127/CD95/CD27. Purity of each sorted population was above 95%. Expressed TCRB transcripts were sequenced after all isolated RNA was converted to cDNA. Generated by immunoSEQ multiplex PCR, the TCRdb table keeps only in-frame clones and is missing some. The data show under 250,000 clones, 11% to 15% seen once. This TCR derives from a middle-aged woman in good health. The chain is built from TRBV5-6 and TRBJ2-5, with 7 bases aligning to TRBD1. Sequencing was performed on naive CD4+ T cells from blood. In DNA form, the CDR3 reads TGTGCCAGCAGCTCATACAGGGGTGGCCAAGAGACCCAGTACTTC. Protein: CASSSYRGGQETQYF.